What follows is one TCR beta chain and its context. Antigen: not known. The length of the CDR3 is 13 residues. The ends were cut back, 5 bases at V and 2 bases at J, with 11 bases in the middle. Germline V gene data show CDR1 as DFQATT and CDR2 as SNEGSKA (reference sequence). Healthy Caucasians were all of the donors. The sample is drawn from a study of identical twins. Study outcomes and limitations: The study reached conclusions through statistical analysis that was cross-sectional, not following the same donors. Modelling underestimated the level of out-of-frame TCR alpha sharing observed in monozygotic twins. In cord blood, abundant beta clonotypes had fewer insertions; memory showed no trend.

TCRdb re-called the 5' RACE reads through MiXCR, storing one row per CDR3 protein. The sample consists of around 340,000 distinct CDR3 sequences, 9% to 10% of them appearing once. The sample was naive T cells sorted from blood. The chain combines TRBV20-1 with TRBJ2-3, with D hard to call. This clonotype was sampled from a woman in her fifties or sixties in good health. CDR3 protein: CSAAHRNTDTQYF. The CDR3 nucleotides are TGCAGTGCTGCCCATAGAAACACAGATACGCAGTATTTT.